The entry that follows covers one TCR beta chain sequence. The antigen remains unidentified. CDR3 length: 13 residues. From germline, CDR1 is DFQATT and CDR2 SNEGSKA (reference sequence). V lost 1 base and J lost 8, with 12 bases in between. These data are taken from a study of T cells after yellow fever vaccination. Overall study findings and caveats: Within FACS-sorted repertoires, abundant clonotypes contaminating from the bulk population could be present. A limited proportion of clonotypes was detected within both the CD4 and CD8 compartments.

TCRdb itself ran the 5' RACE reads through MiXCR, one entry per CDR3 protein. The sample records about 210,000 distinct CDR3 sequences, 3.2% being singletons. This clonotype was obtained from a man aged 18 to 29 who received the YFV17D yellow fever vaccine. The rearrangement joins TRBV20-1 to TRBJ1-5, with D possibly TRBD1 on 6 matching bases. The material was CD4+ T cells sorted from PBMCs, obtained 10 days after the yellow fever booster vaccination. CDR3 protein: CSARGREGEPQHF. The CDR3 nucleotides read TGCAGTGCTAGAGGGAGAGAGGGGGAGCCCCAGCATTTT.